The rows below give T cell receptor beta chains drawn from one sample of a study of blood T cell repertoires in COVID-19. Sequencing was performed with immunoSEQ multiplex PCR; in TCRdb, only in-frame clones are kept and a portion is missing. The sample shows approximately 60,000 clones, over 75% of them seen only once. Sequencing was performed on peripheral blood. These TCRs come from a man aged 50 or older with active COVID-19. Both conserved end residues are part of each CDR3. The D gene is left open where the match is weak. Size is omitted from some rows. Given values are once, few, many or a class for expanded clones.

TRBJ1-4 . TRBV5-4 TRBD1 TGTGCCAGCAGCAAAGACAGGGTCAAAGACGAAAAACTGTTTTTT CASSKDRVKDEKLFF
TRBJ2-1 . TRBV11-3 TRBD2 TGTGCCAGCAGCTTAGGGGGGACTAGCCCCTACAATGAGCAGTTCTTC CASSLGGTSPYNEQFF
TRBJ1-5 few TRBV4-1 TRBD1 TGCGCCAGCAGCCAAACATCCAGGGGGAGCAATCAGCCCCAGCATTTT CASSQTSRGSNQPQHF
TRBJ2-1 . TRBV3-1/TRBV3-2 . TGTGCCAGCAGCCAAGATCTACCGGGGGTATCGAATGAGCAGTTCTTC CASSQDLPGVSNEQFF
TRBJ2-2 . TRBV5-6 . TGTGCCAGCAGCTTTCGGGAGGGACAGTACACCGGGGAGCTGTTTTTT CASSFREGQYTGELFF
TRBJ2-5 . TRBV11-3 . TGTGCCAGCAGCTTAGAGGGGGGACCCCAAGAGACCCAGTACTTC CASSLEGGPQETQYF
TRBJ2-2 . TRBV5-1 TRBD2 TGCGCCAGCAGCTTAAGCGGGAGGGCCACCGGGGAGCTGTTTTTT CASSLSGRATGELFF
TRBJ2-1 . TRBV7-9 TRBD1 TGTGCCAGCAGGACGACAGGGGCCGGTGAGCAGTTCTTC CASRTTGAGEQFF
TRBJ1-6 . TRBV18 . TGTGCCAGCTCACCACGGGGGCAAGGGGATTCACCCCTCCACTTT CASSPRGQGDSPLHF
TRBJ1-6 . TRBV9 TRBD1 TGTGCCAGCACCAGGGGACAGAGCTCCTATAATTCACCCCTCCACTTT CASTRGQSSYNSPLHF
TRBJ2-2 . TRBV5-4 TRBD2 TGTGCCAGCAGCACTGCCCTAGCGGAGAACACCGGGGAGCTGTTTTTT CASSTALAENTGELFF
TRBJ1-1 . TRBV7-9 TRBD1 TGTGCCAGCAGTCTGGGACAGGGCTCACTCTCGGGCACTGAAGCTTTCTTT CASSLGQGSLSGTEAFF
TRBJ1-1 once TRBV18 TRBD1 TGTGCCAGCTCACCGAACCAAGCCGGGACAGATAAAGCTTTCTTT CASSPNQAGTDKAFF
TRBJ1-2 . TRBV6-5 TRBD1 TGTGCCAGCAGTTACTCGGTAGGGGGCGATGGCTACACCTTC CASSYSVGGDGYTF
TRBJ2-5 few TRBV7-9 . TGTGCCAGCAGCCCGTGGACAGCCGATGGTACCCAGTACTTC CASSPWTADGTQYF
TRBJ1-1 . TRBV19 TRBD1 TGTGCCAGTAGTTCACGGGACAGGGGAGACACTGAAGCTTTCTTT CASSSRDRGDTEAFF
TRBJ2-1 . TRBV23-1 TRBD1 TGCGCCAGCTCCTCCGGGACAGAGGGTTACAATGAGCAGTTCTTC CASSSGTEGYNEQFF
TRBJ2-4 . TRBV6-6 TRBD1 TGTGCCAGCGAAGTAGGGACAGGGGGAAACATTCAGTACTTC CASEVGTGGNIQYF
TRBJ2-1 . TRBV30 . TGTGCCTGGACGCAGACTAGGTTCTCCTACAATGAGCAGTTCTTC CAWTQTRFSYNEQFF
TRBJ2-2 . TRBV9 . TGTGCCAGCAGCACGAGTCCCCCCACCGGGGAGCTGTTTTTT CASSTSPPTGELFF
TRBJ2-7 once TRBV3-1/TRBV3-2 TRBD2 TGTGCCAGCAGCCAATTAGCGGGAGGATCCTACGAGCAGTACTTC CASSQLAGGSYEQYF
TRBJ2-1 . TRBV21-1 . TGTGCCAGCAGCCCCCCCCCGAATGAGCAGTTCTTC CASSPPPNEQFF
TRBJ2-7 . TRBV5-6 . TGTGCCAGCAGCTTGGGCAGTACCTACGAGCAGTACTTC CASSLGSTYEQYF
TRBJ1-5 . TRBV4-1 . TGCGCCAGCAGCGGCGGGACTGATTATCAGCCCCAGCATTTT CASSGGTDYQPQHF
TRBJ2-5 once TRBV27 . TGTGCCAGCATTGAGTCCCGGACAGAGCAAGAGACCCAGTACTTC CASIESRTEQETQYF
TRBJ2-2 . TRBV28 TRBD1 TGTGCCAGTCAAGTCGGGGACAGGGACACCGGGGAGCTGTTTTTT CASQVGDRDTGELFF
TRBJ2-1 . TRBV4-2 TRBD1 TGTGCCAGCAGCCAACCGGACAGGGACTACAATGAGCAGTTCTTC CASSQPDRDYNEQFF
TRBJ1-1 few TRBV28 TRBD1 TGTGCCACAATGACAGGGCACACTGAAGCTTTCTTT CATMTGHTEAFF
TRBJ1-4 . TRBV7-2 . TGTGCCAGCAGCTTAGTGTCGTCGAGTCGAACTAATGAAAAACTGTTTTTT CASSLVSSSRTNEKLFF
TRBJ1-2 . TRBV6-5 . TGTGCCAGCAGTTCCGACAGGTCCTATGGCTACACCTTC CASSSDRSYGYTF
TRBJ1-1 few TRBV6-1 . TGTGCCAGCAGTGAAGTTGAACAGGGCCGTGGGACTGAAGCTTTCTTT CASSEVEQGRGTEAFF
TRBJ2-7 . TRBV4-1 TRBD1 TGCGCCAGCAGCCAAGAAGCTCGGCAGGGGGCGAGGTACGAGCAGTACTTC CASSQEARQGARYEQYF
TRBJ2-2 . TRBV5-1 . TGCGCCAGCAGCTTGTTGGGCAACAGTTACGTTGGCACCGGGGAGCTGTTTTTT CASSLLGNSYVGTGELFF
TRBJ1-6 . TRBV5-6 . TGTGCCAGCAGCTTGATCAGAACTAACGCTTGGCGTTATTCACCCCTCCACTTT CASSLIRTNAWRYSPLHF
TRBJ2-5 . TRBV19 TRBD2 TGTGCCAGTAGTCTCAGGACTAGCGGGAGTGCAGAGACCCAGTACTTC CASSLRTSGSAETQYF
TRBJ1-2 . TRBV10-3 TRBD1 TGTGCCATCAGGTCTTCGGACAGGACTAAGGGCTACACCTTC CAIRSSDRTKGYTF
TRBJ2-2 . TRBV7-7 TRBD2 TGTGCTAGCAGCCCAGCGGGGGGCAGCACCGGGGAGCTGTTTTTT CASSPAGGSTGELFF